Listed below are T cell receptor beta chains from one sample, sequenced in a study of CD8 T cells in ankylosing spondylitis. One entry per CDR3 protein results from TCRdb running MiXCR on the 5' RACE reads. This table holds 25,000 to 30,000 distinct CDR3 sequences, around 5% found once. The sample consisted of blood, either unsorted or a sorted T cell fraction (not recorded which). These TCRs come from a female donor with ankylosing spondylitis or in good health (not recorded which). CDR3s include the opening cysteine and the closing phenylalanine or tryptophan. A D gene is named only where the DNA matches it firmly. Size tells how often a clone was seen (once, few, many) or the class of an expanded clone, and some rows leave it out.

-,TRBV9,TRBJ2-3,-,TGTGCCAGCAGCGTAGGTAGGACTGCAGATACGCAGTATTTT,CASSVGRTADTQYF
many,TRBV9,TRBJ2-2,TRBD1,TGTGCCAGCAGGGGACAGACGAACACCGGGGAGCTGTTTTTT,CASRGQTNTGELFF
few,TRBV9,TRBJ2-5,TRBD1,TGTGCCAGCAGCCCTGGGGACAGCCAAGAGACCCAGTACTTC,CASSPGDSQETQYF
many,TRBV9,TRBJ2-5,TRBD2,TGTGCCAGCAGCGATGTAGCGGGGGGAGCAGAGACCCAGTACTTC,CASSDVAGGAETQYF
many,TRBV9,TRBJ1-4,TRBD1,TGTGCCAGCAGCACAGGGGCGAATAATGAAAAACTGTTTTTT,CASSTGANNEKLFF
many,TRBV28,TRBJ1-2,-,TGTGCCAGCAGTTTAGGGGGGCTAGGCTACACCTTC,CASSLGGLGYTF
few,TRBV9,TRBJ2-2,-,TGTGCCAGCAGCGTAGTAGCACGGGCCGGGAACACCGGGGAGCTGTTTTTT,CASSVVARAGNTGELFF
medium-sized,TRBV9,TRBJ1-4,TRBD1,TGTGCCAGCAGCGTGACCGGGACAGGGGGAAAACTGTTTTTT,CASSVTGTGGKLFF
many,TRBV24-1,TRBJ2-7,TRBD1,TGTGCCACCAGTGATTTGTCCAACGCCGGGACAGGGTCAGTGTACGAGCAGTACTTC,CATSDLSNAGTGSVYEQYF
-,TRBV9,TRBJ2-3,TRBD2,TGTGCCAGCAGCGCCCCGGGCCTAGCGGTTCGCACAGATACGCAGTATTTT,CASSAPGLAVRTDTQYF
many,TRBV5-1,TRBJ1-5,-,TGCGCCAGCAGCTTGCCCAGGGCCTCCCAGAATCAGCCCCAGCATTTT,CASSLPRASQNQPQHF
many,TRBV9,TRBJ2-3,-,TGTGCCAGCAGTGCTTGGGGGGGGGGCTCCGAAACGCAGTATTTT,CASSAWGGGSETQYF
many,TRBV9,TRBJ2-6,TRBD1,TGTGCCAGCAGCGCCCGGGACAGGGAGGGGGCTGGGGCCAACGTCCTGACTTTC,CASSARDREGAGANVLTF